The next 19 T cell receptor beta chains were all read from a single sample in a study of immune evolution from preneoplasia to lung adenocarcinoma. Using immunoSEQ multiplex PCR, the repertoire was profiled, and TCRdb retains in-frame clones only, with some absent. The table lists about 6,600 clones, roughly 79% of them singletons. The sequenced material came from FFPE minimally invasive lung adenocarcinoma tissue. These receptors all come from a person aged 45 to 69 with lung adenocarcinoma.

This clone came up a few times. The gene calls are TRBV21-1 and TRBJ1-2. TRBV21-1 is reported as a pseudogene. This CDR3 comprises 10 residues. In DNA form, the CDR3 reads TGTGCCAGCAGCAGGGGGTCAACAACCTTC. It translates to CASSRGSTTF.

The DNA for the CDR3 is TGCGCCAGCAGCTTAGAAGACCCGGCCACTGAAGCTTTCTTT. Its translation: CASSLEDPATEAFF. The genes are TRBV5-1 and TRBJ1-1; no clear D. Germline V CDR1 and CDR2: SGHRS, YFSETQ. V was trimmed by 2 bases and J by 4 bases, leaving 12 bases between them. The CDR3 spans 14 residues.

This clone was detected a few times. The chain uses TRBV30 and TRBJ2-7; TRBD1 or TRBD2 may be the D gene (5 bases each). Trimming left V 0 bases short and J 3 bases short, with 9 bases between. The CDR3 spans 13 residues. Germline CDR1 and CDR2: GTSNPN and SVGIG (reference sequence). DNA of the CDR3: TGTGCCTGGAGTGTCGGGACGGTCTACGAGCAGTACTTC. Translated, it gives CAWSVGTVYEQYF. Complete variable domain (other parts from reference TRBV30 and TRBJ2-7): SQTIHQWPATLVQPVGSPLSLECTVEGTSNPNLYWYRQAAGRGLQLLFYSVGIGQISSEVPQNLSASRPQDRQFILSSKKLLLSDSGFYLCAWSVGTVYEQYFGPGTRLTVT.

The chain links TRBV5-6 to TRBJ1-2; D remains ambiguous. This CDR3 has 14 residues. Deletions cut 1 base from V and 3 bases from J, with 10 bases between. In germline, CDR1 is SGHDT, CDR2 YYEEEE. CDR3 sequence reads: CASSLLRADYGYTF. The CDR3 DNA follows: TGTGCCAGCAGCTTGCTAAGGGCCGACTATGGCTACACCTTC.

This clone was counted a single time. The CDR3 nucleotides read TGTGCCAGCAGTGGTCCCGGGACAGGGGGGTCCGAGCAGTACTTC. Translated, it gives CASSGPGTGGSEQYF. This rearrangement joins TRBV25-1 to TRBJ2-7, with 11 bases matching TRBD1. Trimming removed 4 bases from V and 6 bases from J; junction bases left unmatched: 8. Germline V gene sequence: CDR1 MGHDK, CDR2 SYGVNS. CDR3 length: 15 amino acids.

For the CDR3, the DNA is TGTGCCAGTACGGGTCCCTACGAGCAGTACTTC. Translated: CASTGPYEQYF. The genes are TRBV28 and TRBJ2-7; D remains unclear. Germline CDR1 and CDR2: MDHEN and SYDVKM. Trimming stripped 9 bases from V and 2 bases from J, with 8 bases between. This CDR3 has 11 amino acids.

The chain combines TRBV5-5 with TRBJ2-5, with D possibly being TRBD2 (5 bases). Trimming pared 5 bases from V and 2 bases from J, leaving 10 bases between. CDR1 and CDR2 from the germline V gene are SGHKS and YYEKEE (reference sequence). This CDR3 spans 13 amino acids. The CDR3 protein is CASRFGLQETQYF. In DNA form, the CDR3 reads TGTGCCAGCAGATTTGGACTGCAAGAGACCCAGTACTTC. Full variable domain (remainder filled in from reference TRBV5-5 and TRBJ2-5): DAGVTQSPTHLIKTRGQQVTLRCSPISGHKSVSWYQQVLGQGPQFIFQYYEKEERGRGNFPDRFSARQFPNYSSELNVNALLLGDSALYLCASRFGLQETQYFGPGTRLLVL.

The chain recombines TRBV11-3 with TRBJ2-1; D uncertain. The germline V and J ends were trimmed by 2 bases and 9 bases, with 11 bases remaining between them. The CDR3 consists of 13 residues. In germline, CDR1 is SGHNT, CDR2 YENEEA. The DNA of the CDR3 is TGTGCCAGCAGCTTAACCCCCCAAAGTGAGCAGTTCTTC. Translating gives CASSLTPQSEQFF.

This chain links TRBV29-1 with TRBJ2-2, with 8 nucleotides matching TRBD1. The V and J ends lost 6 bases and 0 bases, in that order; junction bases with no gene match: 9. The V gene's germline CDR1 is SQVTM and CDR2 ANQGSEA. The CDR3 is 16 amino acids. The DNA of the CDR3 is TGCAGCGTATTGGCAGGGGGCGACTCGAACACCGGGGAGCTGTTTTTT. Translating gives CSVLAGGDSNTGELFF.

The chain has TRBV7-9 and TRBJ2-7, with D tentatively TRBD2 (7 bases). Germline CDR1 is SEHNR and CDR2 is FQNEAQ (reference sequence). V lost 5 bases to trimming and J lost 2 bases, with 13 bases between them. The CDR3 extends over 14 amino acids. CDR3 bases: TGTGCCAGCAGCCCGGCGGGGGCCCCCTACGAGCAGTACTTC. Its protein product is CASSPAGAPYEQYF. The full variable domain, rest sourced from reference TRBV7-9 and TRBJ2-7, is DTGVSQNPRHKITKRGQNVTFRCDPISEHNRLYWYRQTLGQGPEFLTYFQNEAQLEKSRLLSDRFSAERPKGSFSTLEIQRTEQGDSAMYLCASSPAGAPYEQYFGPGTRLTVT.

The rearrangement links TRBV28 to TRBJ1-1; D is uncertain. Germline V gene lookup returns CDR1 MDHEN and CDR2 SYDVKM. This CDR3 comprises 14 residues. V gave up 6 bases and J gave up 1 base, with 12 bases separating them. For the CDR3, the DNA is TGTGCCAGCAGGCTGGGTCGTCGGAACACTGAAGCTTTCTTT. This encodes CASRLGRRNTEAFF.

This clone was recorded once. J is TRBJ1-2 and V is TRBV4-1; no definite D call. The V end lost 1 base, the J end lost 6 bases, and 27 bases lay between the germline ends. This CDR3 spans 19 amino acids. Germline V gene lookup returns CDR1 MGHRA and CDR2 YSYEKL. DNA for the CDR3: TGCGCCAGCAGCCAAGTTCCCCTAGGCTCCCTTGGGGTGAAGGATGGCTACACCTTC. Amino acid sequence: CASSQVPLGSLGVKDGYTF.

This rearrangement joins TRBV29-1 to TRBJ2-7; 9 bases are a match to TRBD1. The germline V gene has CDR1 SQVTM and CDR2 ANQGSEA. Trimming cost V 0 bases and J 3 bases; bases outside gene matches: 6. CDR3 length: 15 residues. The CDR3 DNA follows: TGCAGCGTTGAAGAAGGGGGGACAGGGAACTACGAGCAGTACTTC. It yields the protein CSVEEGGTGNYEQYF.

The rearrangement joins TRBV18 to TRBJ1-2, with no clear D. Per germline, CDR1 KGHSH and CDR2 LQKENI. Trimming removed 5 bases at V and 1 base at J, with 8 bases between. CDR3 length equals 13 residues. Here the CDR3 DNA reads TGTGCCAGCTCAGCGACAAGTAACTATGGCTACACCTTC. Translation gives CASSATSNYGYTF.

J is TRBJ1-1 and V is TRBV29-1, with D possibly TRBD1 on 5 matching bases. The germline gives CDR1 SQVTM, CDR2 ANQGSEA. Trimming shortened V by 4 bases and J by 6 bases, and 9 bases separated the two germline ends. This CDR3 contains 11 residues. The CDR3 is CSVAGGSEAFF. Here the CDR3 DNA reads TGCAGCGTTGCGGGGGGGTCTGAAGCTTTCTTT.

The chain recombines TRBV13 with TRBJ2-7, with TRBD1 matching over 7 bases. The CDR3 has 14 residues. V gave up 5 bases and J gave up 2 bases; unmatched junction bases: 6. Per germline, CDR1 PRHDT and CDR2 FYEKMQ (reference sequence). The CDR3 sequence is CASSPWDRPYEQYF. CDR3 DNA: TGTGCCAGCAGCCCCTGGGACAGACCCTACGAGCAGTACTTC.

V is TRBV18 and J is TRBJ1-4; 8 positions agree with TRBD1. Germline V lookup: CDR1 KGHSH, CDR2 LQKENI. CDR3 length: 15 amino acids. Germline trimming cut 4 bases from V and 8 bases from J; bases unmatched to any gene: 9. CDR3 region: CASSRSGGAGEKLFF. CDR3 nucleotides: TGTGCCAGCTCACGATCAGGGGGCGCAGGGGAAAAACTGTTTTTT.

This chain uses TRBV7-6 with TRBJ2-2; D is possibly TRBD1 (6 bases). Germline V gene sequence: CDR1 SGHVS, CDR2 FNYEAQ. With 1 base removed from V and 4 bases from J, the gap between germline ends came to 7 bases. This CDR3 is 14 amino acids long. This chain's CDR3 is CASSLGGGTGELFF. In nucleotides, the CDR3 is TGTGCCAGCAGCTTAGGAGGGGGCACCGGGGAGCTGTTTTTT.

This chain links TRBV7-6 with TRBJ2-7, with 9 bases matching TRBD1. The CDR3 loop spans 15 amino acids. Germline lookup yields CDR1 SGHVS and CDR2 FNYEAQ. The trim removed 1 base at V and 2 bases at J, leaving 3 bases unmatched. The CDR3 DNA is TGTGCCAGCAGCTTAGGACAGGGGGGCGCCTACGAGCAGTACTTC. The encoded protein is CASSLGQGGAYEQYF.